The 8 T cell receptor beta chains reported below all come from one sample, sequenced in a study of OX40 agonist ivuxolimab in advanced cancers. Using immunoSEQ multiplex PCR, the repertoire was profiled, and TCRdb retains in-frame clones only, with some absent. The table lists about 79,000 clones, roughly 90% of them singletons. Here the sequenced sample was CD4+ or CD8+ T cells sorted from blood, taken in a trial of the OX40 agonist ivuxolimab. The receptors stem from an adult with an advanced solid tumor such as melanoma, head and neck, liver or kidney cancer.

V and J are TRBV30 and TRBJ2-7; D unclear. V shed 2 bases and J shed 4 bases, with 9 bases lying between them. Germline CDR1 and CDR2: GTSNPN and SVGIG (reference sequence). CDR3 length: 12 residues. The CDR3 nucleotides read TGTGCCTGGAGTCCCACGGATTACGAGCAGTACTTC. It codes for CAWSPTDYEQYF.

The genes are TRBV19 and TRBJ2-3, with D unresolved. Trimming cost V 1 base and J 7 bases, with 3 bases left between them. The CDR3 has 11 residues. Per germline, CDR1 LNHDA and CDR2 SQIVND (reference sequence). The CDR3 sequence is CASSIVNTQYF. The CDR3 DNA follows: TGTGCCAGTAGTATAGTTAATACGCAGTATTTT.

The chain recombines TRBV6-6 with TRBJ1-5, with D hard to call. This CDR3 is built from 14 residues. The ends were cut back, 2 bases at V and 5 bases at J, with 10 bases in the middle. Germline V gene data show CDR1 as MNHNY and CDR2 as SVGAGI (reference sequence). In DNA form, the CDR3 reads TGTGCCAGCAGTTACGGGCAGGAGTATCAGCCCCAGCATTTT. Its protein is CASSYGQEYQPQHF.

CDR3 amino acids: CASSPRGGNTEAFF. Here the CDR3 DNA reads TGTGCCAGTAGTCCAAGGGGGGGGAACACTGAAGCTTTCTTT. This chain joins TRBV19 and TRBJ1-1; D may be TRBD1 (6 bases). Germline V gene data show CDR1 as LNHDA and CDR2 as SQIVND (reference sequence). This CDR3 is built from 14 residues. Trimming cost V 5 bases and J 1 base, with 11 bases left between them.

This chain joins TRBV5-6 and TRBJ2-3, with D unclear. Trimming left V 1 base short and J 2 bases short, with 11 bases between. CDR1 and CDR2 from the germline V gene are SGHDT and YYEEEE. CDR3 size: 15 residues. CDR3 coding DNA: TGTGCCAGCAGCTTGATGGCACCCAACACAGATACGCAGTATTTT. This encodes CASSLMAPNTDTQYF.

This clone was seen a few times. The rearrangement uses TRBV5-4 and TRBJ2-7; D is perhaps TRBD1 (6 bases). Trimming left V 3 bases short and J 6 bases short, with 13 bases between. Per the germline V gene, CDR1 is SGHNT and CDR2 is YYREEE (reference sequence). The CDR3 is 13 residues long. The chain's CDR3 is CASSSDWGREQYF. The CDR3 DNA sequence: TGTGCCAGCAGCTCCGACTGGGGGCGCGAGCAGTACTTC.

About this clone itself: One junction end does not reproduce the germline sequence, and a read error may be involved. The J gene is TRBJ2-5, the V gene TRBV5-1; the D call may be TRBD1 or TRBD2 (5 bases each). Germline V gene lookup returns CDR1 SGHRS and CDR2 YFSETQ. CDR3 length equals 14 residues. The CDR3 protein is CASSFRGEGETQYF. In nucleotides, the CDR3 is TGTGCCAGCAGCTTTCGAGGGGAAGGGGAGACCCAGTACTTC.

The CDR3 loop is CASVTGPTGFSGYTF. In nucleotides, the CDR3 is TGCGCCAGCGTTACCGGCCCGACAGGGTTTTCGGGCTACACCTTC. The V and J genes are TRBV5-1 and TRBJ1-2; 7 bases align to TRBD1. Per germline, CDR1 SGHRS and CDR2 YFSETQ. The CDR3 extends over 15 amino acids. V shed 7 bases, J shed 8 bases, and the junction held 17 bases outside the gene matches.